Below, one T cell receptor beta chain is given with its context. Its antigen remains unidentified. This record comes from a study of STAT5B mutations in CD4+ large granular lymphocyte leukemia. The length of the CDR3 is 17 residues. With 5 bases clipped from V and 2 bases from J, the junction kept 11 bases outside the gene matches. CDR1 is SGHRS and CDR2 is YFSETQ in the germline V gene. Study results and caveats: CD4-sorted patient repertoires seemed more clonal than healthy CD4+ repertoires. Main leukemic clonotypes were patient-specific, but more than 20% appeared at low frequency elsewhere.

This table comes from immunoSEQ multiplex PCR, and its TCRdb copy is limited to in-frame clones, with some not included. The repertoire includes some 41,000 clones, approximately 84% of them detected once, and approximately 0.35% sits in the top ten. Buffy coats from healthy blood donors served as controls. Sequencing was done on a sample of CD4+ T cells from blood buffy coats. The receptor comes from a human donor in good health. The J gene is TRBJ2-2, the V gene TRBV5-1, with 8 bases lining up with TRBD1. CDR3 amino acids: CASRTFGTGDNTGELFF. The CDR3 DNA follows: TGCGCCAGCAGAACTTTCGGGACAGGAGACAACACCGGGGAGCTGTTTTTT.